What follows are 5 T cell receptor beta chains derived from one specimen sequenced in a study of shared clonotypes between healthy human individuals. Sequencing used immunoSEQ multiplex PCR; TCRdb keeps in-frame clones, though not all of them. The profile shows roughly 1 million clones, about 77% of them singletons. Sequencing was performed on memory CD4+ T cells sorted from blood. Stated subset: CD45RA-negative fraction. All receptors come from a man aged 18-30 years in good health.

V gene TRBV10-3 combines with J gene TRBJ2-7, with a possible D match to TRBD2 (5 bases). The germline CDR1 and CDR2 sequences are ENHRY and SYGVKD. Trimming took off 3 bases at V and 2 bases at J, with 11 bases between the two ends. The CDR3 consists of 14 residues. The DNA for the CDR3 is TGTGCCATCAGTGAAGTGAGGGAGACCTACGAGCAGTACTTC. Translation: CAISEVRETYEQYF.

The rearrangement joins TRBV2 to TRBJ2-7; a possible D gene is TRBD2 (6 bases). Trimming stripped 4 bases from V and 0 bases from J, with 10 bases between. Per the germline V gene, CDR1 is SNHLY and CDR2 is FYNNEI. This CDR3 region has 14 residues. Here the CDR3 DNA reads TGTGCCAGCAGTGCTGGGACTGACTCCTACGAGCAGTACTTC. Translating it yields CASSAGTDSYEQYF.

This clone was detected a few times. The V call is TRBV18, the J call TRBJ2-1; D ambiguous. The CDR3 extends over 13 amino acids. Trimming shortened V by 8 bases and J by 5 bases, and 13 bases separated the two germline ends. The germline V gene encodes CDR1 KGHSH and CDR2 LQKENI. Here the CDR3 reads CASGRAADNEQFF. CDR3 in DNA: TGTGCCAGCGGAAGGGCGGCTGACAATGAGCAGTTCTTC.

The chain joins TRBV6-5 to TRBJ1-5; D remains unclear. This CDR3 has 13 residues. Germline V gives CDR1 MNHEY, CDR2 SVGAGI. With 5 bases removed from V and 0 bases from J, the gap between germline ends came to 5 bases. In DNA form, the CDR3 reads TGTGCCAGCAGTGATAATAGCAATCAGCCCCAGCATTTT. Its translation: CASSDNSNQPQHF.

The genes are TRBV28 and TRBJ1-4, with no clear D. The CDR3 is 13 amino acids. Germline assignment: CDR1 MDHEN and CDR2 SYDVKM. V was trimmed by 6 bases and J by 8 bases, leaving 13 bases between them. The CDR3 DNA reads as TGTGCCAGCAGCCTTCCGTCACCGGAAAAACTGTTTTTT. Its translation is CASSLPSPEKLFF. Based on the CDR3 plus reference TRBV28 and TRBJ1-4, the full variable domain is DVKVTQSSRYLVKRTGEKVFLECVQDMDHENMFWYRQDPGLGLRLIYFSYDVKMKEKGDIPEGYSVSREKKERFSLILESASTNQTSMYLCASSLPSPEKLFFGSGTQLSVL.